This entry lists 18 T cell receptor beta chains sequenced from one sample in a study of blood T cell repertoires in COVID-19. Clones were sequenced by immunoSEQ multiplex PCR, and TCRdb holds only the in-frame ones, with some missing. The sample lists just over 250,000 clones; 75% to 95% were seen once. Sample: peripheral blood. The receptors originated from a person aged 18 to 30 with COVID-19, enrolled during active disease.

The J gene is TRBJ2-7, the V gene TRBV4-1; D might be TRBD2 (5 bases). This CDR3 has 16 amino acids. V was shortened by 0 bases and J by 3 bases, with 15 bases between the two germline ends. CDR1 and CDR2 from the germline V gene are MGHRA and YSYEKL. The CDR3 DNA sequence: TGCGCCAGCAGCCAAGAGGGAGCGGTGGGGATCTACGAGCAGTACTTC. Its protein product is CASSQEGAVGIYEQYF.

The rearrangement joins TRBV6-6 to TRBJ1-1; no clear D gene. The V gene's germline CDR1 is MNHNY and CDR2 SVGAGI (reference sequence). The CDR3 runs to 12 residues. The V gene lost 5 bases and the J gene lost 5 bases, with 9 bases spanning the gap. The CDR3 loop is CASSPFGTEAFF. The CDR3 DNA follows: TGTGCCAGCAGTCCTTTCGGGACTGAAGCTTTCTTT.

The rearrangement joins TRBV5-8 to TRBJ2-2; no reliable D call. This CDR3 comprises 16 residues. Germline V lookup: CDR1 SGHTS, CDR2 YDEGEE. Trimming removed 3 bases at V and 6 bases at J, with 18 bases between. CDR3 bases: TGTGCCAGCAGCTCAGTACAGTGGTATTTTGCCGGGGAGCTGTTTTTT. It translates to CASSSVQWYFAGELFF.

This rearrangement joins TRBV23-1 to TRBJ1-2; 11 positions agree with TRBD1. TRBV23-1 carries the ORF label, with uncertain function. The length of the CDR3 is 14 residues. V lost 2 bases, J lost 8 bases, and 4 bases stayed unmatched. CDR3 loop: CASSQRTGGEGYTF. In DNA form, the CDR3 reads TGCGCCAGCAGTCAACGGACAGGGGGCGAGGGCTACACCTTC.

V and J are TRBV19 and TRBJ2-6, with 8 bases that match TRBD1. V lost 7 bases and J lost 2; bases outside the gene matches: 4. Germline V gives CDR1 LNHDA, CDR2 SQIVND (reference sequence). The CDR3 contains 15 residues. CDR3 amino acids: CASTRDRPGANVLTF. As DNA, the CDR3 is TGTGCCAGTACCCGGGACAGGCCTGGGGCCAACGTCCTGACTTTC.

The chain couples TRBV27 to TRBJ2-5; D not resolved. Germline loops: CDR1 MNHEY, CDR2 SMNVEV (reference sequence). The length of the CDR3 is 13 residues. V dropped 5 bases and J dropped 5 bases, with 12 bases sitting between them. Here the CDR3 reads CASSTPGWETQYF. CDR3 nucleotides: TGTGCCAGCAGTACCCCGGGTTGGGAGACCCAGTACTTC.

The rearrangement uses TRBV6-5 and TRBJ2-1; D is unresolved. V lost 6 bases and J lost 6, with 9 bases in between. The CDR3 totals 12 residues. Germline values: CDR1 MNHEY, CDR2 SVGAGI. The chain's CDR3 is CASREASNEQFF. The CDR3 DNA is TGTGCCAGCAGAGAGGCGTCCAATGAGCAGTTCTTC.

J is TRBJ2-1 and V is TRBV13; 7 bases align to TRBD1. Germline CDR1 and CDR2: PRHDT and FYEKMQ (reference sequence). This CDR3 has 21 residues. After removal of 3 bases from V and 0 bases from J, the junction contained 20 bases not matched to a gene. This CDR3 is CASSLFPRDSNIDPSYNEQFF. CDR3 DNA sequence: TGTGCCAGCAGCTTGTTCCCCCGGGACAGCAACATTGACCCCTCCTACAATGAGCAGTTCTTC.

This clone was picked up one time. CDR3 amino acids: CASSSWTSGNEQFF. CDR3 coding DNA: TGTGCCAGCAGTTCTTGGACTAGCGGGAATGAGCAGTTCTTC. The chain couples TRBV6-2 or TRBV6-3 to TRBJ2-1, with TRBD2 identical over 11 bases. Germline lookup yields CDR1 MNHEY and CDR2 SVGEGT. J lost 7 bases, V lost 4 bases, and 3 bases had no gene match. The length of the CDR3 is 14 residues.

The chain carries TRBV2 and TRBJ2-1; TRBD2 is a possible D gene (5 bases). The germline CDR1 and CDR2 sequences are SNHLY and FYNNEI. This CDR3 spans 17 amino acids. The V end lost 1 base, the J end lost 5 bases, and 18 bases lay between the germline ends. Written as DNA, the CDR3 is TGTGCCAGCAGTGAAGAGGCACTACTAGGTGTTGACAATGAGCAGTTCTTC. Protein sequence: CASSEEALLGVDNEQFF. Looking up the rest from reference TRBV2 and TRBJ2-1 gives the full variable domain: EPEVTQTPSHQVTQMGQEVILRCVPISNHLYFYWYRQILGQKVEFLVSFYNNEISEKSEIFDDQFSVERPDGSNFTLKIRSTKLEDSAMYFCASSEEALLGVDNEQFFGPGTRLTVL.

The rearrangement links TRBV24-1 to TRBJ2-5; 16 bases map to TRBD2. Germline V CDR1 and CDR2: KGHDR, SFDVKD. The CDR3 runs 18 residues. Trimming at V came to 4 bases and at J to 1 base, leaving 5 bases not matched to a gene. CDR3: CATSDPGTSGRGQETQYF. In DNA, the CDR3 is TGTGCCACCAGTGACCCTGGGACTAGCGGGAGGGGCCAAGAGACCCAGTACTTC.

The V gene is TRBV28, the J gene TRBJ2-7; D is possibly TRBD1 (5 bases). Deletions cut 3 bases from V and 1 base from J, with 10 bases between. The CDR3 is 14 amino acids. CDR1 and CDR2 (germline): MDHEN, SYDVKM. DNA for the CDR3: TGTGCCAGCAGTTTTCAGGGAACGTCCTACGAGCAGTACTTC. This sequence encodes CASSFQGTSYEQYF.

V usage is TRBV28 and J usage is TRBJ2-3; 9 bases are a match to TRBD2. The CDR3 spans 17 residues. Germline trimming cut 5 bases from V and 0 bases from J; bases unmatched to any gene: 9. Germline V gene data show CDR1 as MDHEN and CDR2 as SYDVKM. The CDR3 spells CASSPLQRGASTDTQYF. Written as DNA, the CDR3 is TGTGCCAGCAGTCCCCTTCAGCGGGGGGCTAGCACAGATACGCAGTATTTT.

V gene TRBV2 combines with J gene TRBJ2-5, with 8 bases that match TRBD1. Germline V gene sequence: CDR1 SNHLY, CDR2 FYNNEI. The CDR3 is 14 residues long. V shed 5 bases and J 3 bases; nucleotides not matched to a gene: 5. The CDR3 DNA follows: TGTGCCAGCAGTCCCAGGGGGCCAGAAGAGACCCAGTACTTC. As protein: CASSPRGPEETQYF.

This sequence joins TRBV3-1 (or the pseudogene TRBV3-2) and TRBJ1-2, with TRBD1 matching 7 bases. Germline CDR1 is LGHDT and CDR2 is YNNKEL (reference sequence). This CDR3 is 14 amino acids long. J lost 6 bases, V lost 4 bases, and 8 bases had no gene match. The CDR3 DNA reads TGTGCCAGCAGCCCCTACAGGGGTATGGATGGCTACACCTTC. It specifies CASSPYRGMDGYTF.

CDR3 protein: CASSPGEGVQYEQYF. In DNA, the CDR3 is TGTGCCAGCAGCCCGGGGGAGGGAGTGCAGTACGAGCAGTACTTC. The chain joins TRBV3-1 (or the pseudogene TRBV3-2) to TRBJ2-7; TRBD2 aligns across 7 bases. CDR1 LGHDT and CDR2 YNNKEL come from the germline V gene (reference sequence). The CDR3 totals 15 residues. V lost 4 bases and J lost 4; bases outside the gene matches: 10.

This clone was seen just once. The chain combines TRBV10-3 with TRBJ2-7; 8 bases map to TRBD2. V trimming: 2 bases; J trimming: 6 bases; junction bases outside the gene matches: 9. Germline assignment: CDR1 ENHRY and CDR2 SYGVKD. The CDR3 covers 15 residues. In DNA form, the CDR3 reads TGTGCCATCAGTGAGAGAATAGCGGGGATGGGCGAGCAGTACTTC. The encoded protein is CAISERIAGMGEQYF.

The chain recombines TRBV5-4 with TRBJ2-2; tentative D call: TRBD1 (5 bases). V was cut by 0 bases and J by 1 base, with 22 bases left in between. This CDR3 spans 20 amino acids. From germline, CDR1 is SGHNT and CDR2 YYREEE (reference sequence). CDR3 coding DNA: TGTGCCAGCAGCTTGGCCAGGGATTGGGATTGGGCTGGGAACACCGGGGAGCTGTTTTTT. Translating it yields CASSLARDWDWAGNTGELFF.